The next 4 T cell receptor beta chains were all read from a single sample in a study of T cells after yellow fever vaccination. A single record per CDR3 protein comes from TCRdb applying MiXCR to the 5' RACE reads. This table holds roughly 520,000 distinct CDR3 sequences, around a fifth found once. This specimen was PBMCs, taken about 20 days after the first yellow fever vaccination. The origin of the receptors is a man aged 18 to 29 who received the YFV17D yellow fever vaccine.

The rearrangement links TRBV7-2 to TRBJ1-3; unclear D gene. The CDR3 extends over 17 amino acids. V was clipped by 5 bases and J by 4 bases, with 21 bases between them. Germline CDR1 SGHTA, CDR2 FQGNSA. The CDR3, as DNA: TGTGCCAGCAGCCCCCCCGGATCCCCGGGGTTCGGAAACACCATATATTTT. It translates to CASSPPGSPGFGNTIYF.

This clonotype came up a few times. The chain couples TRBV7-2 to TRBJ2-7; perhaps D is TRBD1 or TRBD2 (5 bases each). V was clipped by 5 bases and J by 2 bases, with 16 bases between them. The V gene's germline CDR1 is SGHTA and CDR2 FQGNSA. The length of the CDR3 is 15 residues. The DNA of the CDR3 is TGTGCCAGCAGCCTTACTAGACAGAGAGCCTACGAGCAGTACTTC. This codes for CASSLTRQRAYEQYF.

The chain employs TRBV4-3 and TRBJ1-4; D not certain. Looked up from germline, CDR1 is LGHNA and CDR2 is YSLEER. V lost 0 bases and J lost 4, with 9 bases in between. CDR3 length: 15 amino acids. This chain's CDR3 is CASSQESGFNEKLFF. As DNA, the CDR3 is TGCGCCAGCAGCCAAGAATCCGGGTTTAATGAAAAACTGTTTTTT.

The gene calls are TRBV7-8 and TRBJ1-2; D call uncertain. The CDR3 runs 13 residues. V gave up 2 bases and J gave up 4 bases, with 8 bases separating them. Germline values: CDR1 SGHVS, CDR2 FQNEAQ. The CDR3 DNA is TGTGCCAGCAGCTTAAACTGGGGCTATGGCTACACCTTC. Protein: CASSLNWGYGYTF. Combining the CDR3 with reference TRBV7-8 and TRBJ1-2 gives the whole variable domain GAGVSQSPRYKVAKRGQDVALRCDPISGHVSLFWYQQALGQGPEFLTYFQNEAQLDKSGLPSDRFFAERPEGSVSTLKIQRTQQEDSAVYLCASSLNWGYGYTFGSGTRLTVV.